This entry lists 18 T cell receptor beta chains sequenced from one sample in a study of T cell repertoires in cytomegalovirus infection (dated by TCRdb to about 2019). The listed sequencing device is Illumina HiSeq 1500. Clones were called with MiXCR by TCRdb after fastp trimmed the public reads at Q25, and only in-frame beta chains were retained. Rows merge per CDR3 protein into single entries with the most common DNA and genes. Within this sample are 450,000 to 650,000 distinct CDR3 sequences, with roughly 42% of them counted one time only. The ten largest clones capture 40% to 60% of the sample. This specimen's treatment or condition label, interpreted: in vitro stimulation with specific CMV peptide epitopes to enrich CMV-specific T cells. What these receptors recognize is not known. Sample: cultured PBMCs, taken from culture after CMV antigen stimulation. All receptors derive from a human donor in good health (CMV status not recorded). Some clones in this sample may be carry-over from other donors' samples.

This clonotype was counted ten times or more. CDR3 bases: TGTGCCAGCAGCTTGGGACTAGCGGGAGCTTCCTACGAGCAGTACTTC. Amino acids: CASSLGLAGASYEQYF. The chain combines TRBV7-2 with TRBJ2-7, with 14 bases that match TRBD2. The CDR3 is 16 residues long. CDR1 SGHTA and CDR2 FQGNSA come from the germline V gene. After removal of 3 bases from V and 1 base from J, the junction contained 2 bases not matched to a gene.

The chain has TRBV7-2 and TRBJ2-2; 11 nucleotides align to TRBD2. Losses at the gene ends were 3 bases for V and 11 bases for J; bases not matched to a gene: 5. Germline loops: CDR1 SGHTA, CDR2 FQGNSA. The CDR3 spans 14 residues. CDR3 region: CASSFATSGVELFF. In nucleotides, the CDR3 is TGTGCCAGCAGCTTCGCGACTAGCGGGGTTGAGCTGTTTTTT.

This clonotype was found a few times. CDR3 nucleotide sequence: TGTGCCAGCAGGGTGTCGGGACATGGTGAAAAACTGTTTTTT. This gives the protein CASRVSGHGEKLFF. This chain connects TRBV12-3 or TRBV12-4 to TRBJ1-4; maybe TRBD1 (6 bases). The CDR3 loop spans 14 amino acids. Trimming cost V 6 bases and J 7 bases, with 15 bases left between them.

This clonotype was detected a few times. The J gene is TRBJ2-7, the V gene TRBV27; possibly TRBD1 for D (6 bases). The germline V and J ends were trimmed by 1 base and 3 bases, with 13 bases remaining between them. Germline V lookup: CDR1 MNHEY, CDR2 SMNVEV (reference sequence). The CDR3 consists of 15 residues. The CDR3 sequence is CASSLLRTDIYEQYF. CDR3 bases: TGTGCCAGCAGTTTATTACGGACAGACATCTACGAGCAGTACTTC.

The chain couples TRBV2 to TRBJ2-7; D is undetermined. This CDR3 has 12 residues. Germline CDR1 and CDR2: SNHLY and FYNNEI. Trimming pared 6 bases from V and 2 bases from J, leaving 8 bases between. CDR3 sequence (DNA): TGTGCCAGCAGGGCATCCGCCTACGAGCAGTACTTC. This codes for CASRASAYEQYF.

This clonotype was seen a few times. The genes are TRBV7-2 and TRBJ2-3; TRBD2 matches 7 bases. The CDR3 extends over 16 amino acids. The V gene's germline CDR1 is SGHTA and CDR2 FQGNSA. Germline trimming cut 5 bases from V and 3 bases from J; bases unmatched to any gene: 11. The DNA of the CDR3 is TGTGCCAGCAGCCTCACTAGCGCACGGGGTACAGATACGCAGTATTTT. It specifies CASSLTSARGTDTQYF.

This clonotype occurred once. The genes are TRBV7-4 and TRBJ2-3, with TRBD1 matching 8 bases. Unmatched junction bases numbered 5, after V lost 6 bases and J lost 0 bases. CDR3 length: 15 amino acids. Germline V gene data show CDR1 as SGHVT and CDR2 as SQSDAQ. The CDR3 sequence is CASRRQGPSTDTQYF. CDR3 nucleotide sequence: TGTGCCAGCAGACGACAGGGGCCTAGCACAGATACGCAGTATTTT.

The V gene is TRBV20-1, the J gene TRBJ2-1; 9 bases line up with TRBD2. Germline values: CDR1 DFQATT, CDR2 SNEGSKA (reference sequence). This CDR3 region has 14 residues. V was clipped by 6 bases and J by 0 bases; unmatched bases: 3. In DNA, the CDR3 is TGCAGTGCCCGGACTAGCGACTCCTACAATGAGCAGTTCTTC. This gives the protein CSARTSDSYNEQFF.

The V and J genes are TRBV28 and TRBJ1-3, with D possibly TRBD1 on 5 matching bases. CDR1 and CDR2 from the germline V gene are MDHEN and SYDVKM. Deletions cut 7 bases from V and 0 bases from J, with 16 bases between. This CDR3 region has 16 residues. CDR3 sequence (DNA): TGTGCCAGCACCAGGGACGGCTTCTCCTCTGGAAACACCATATATTTT. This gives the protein CASTRDGFSSGNTIYF.

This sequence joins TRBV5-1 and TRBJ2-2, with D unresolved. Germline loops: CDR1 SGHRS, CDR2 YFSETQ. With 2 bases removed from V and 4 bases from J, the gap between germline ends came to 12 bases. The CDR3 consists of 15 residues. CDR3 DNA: TGCGCCAGCAGCTTAAACCTAGATCTCACCGGGGAGCTGTTTTTT. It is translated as CASSLNLDLTGELFF. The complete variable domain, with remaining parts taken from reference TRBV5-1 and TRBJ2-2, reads KAGVTQTPRYLIKTRGQQVTLSCSPISGHRSVSWYQQTPGQGLQFLFEYFSETQRNKGNFPGRFSGRQFSNSRSEMNVSTLELGDSALYLCASSLNLDLTGELFFGEGSRLTVL.

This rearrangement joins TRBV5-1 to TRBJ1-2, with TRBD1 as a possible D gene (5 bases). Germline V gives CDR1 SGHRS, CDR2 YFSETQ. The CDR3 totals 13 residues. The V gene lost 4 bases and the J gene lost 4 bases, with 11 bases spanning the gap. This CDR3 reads CASSQRQGYGYTF. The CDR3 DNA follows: TGCGCCAGCAGCCAGCGTCAGGGCTATGGCTACACCTTC. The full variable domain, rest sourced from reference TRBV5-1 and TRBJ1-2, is KAGVTQTPRYLIKTRGQQVTLSCSPISGHRSVSWYQQTPGQGLQFLFEYFSETQRNKGNFPGRFSGRQFSNSRSEMNVSTLELGDSALYLCASSQRQGYGYTFGSGTRLTVV.

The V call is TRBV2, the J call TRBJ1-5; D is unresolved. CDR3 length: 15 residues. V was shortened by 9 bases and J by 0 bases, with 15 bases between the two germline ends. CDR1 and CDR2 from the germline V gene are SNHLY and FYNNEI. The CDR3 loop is CASSQLNPSNQPQHF. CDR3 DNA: TGTGCCAGTTCACAACTGAACCCTAGCAATCAGCCCCAGCATTTT. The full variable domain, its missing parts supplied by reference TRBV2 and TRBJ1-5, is EPEVTQTPSHQVTQMGQEVILRCVPISNHLYFYWYRQILGQKVEFLVSFYNNEISEKSEIFDDQFSVERPDGSNFTLKIRSTKLEDSAMYFCASSQLNPSNQPQHFGDGTRLSIL.

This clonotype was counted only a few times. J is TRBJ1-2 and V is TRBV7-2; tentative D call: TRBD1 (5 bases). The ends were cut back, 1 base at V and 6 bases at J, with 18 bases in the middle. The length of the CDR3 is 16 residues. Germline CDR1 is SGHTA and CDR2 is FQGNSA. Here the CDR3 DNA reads TGTGCCAGCAGCTTAGGGGGTCTAGGGGTAGCGAATGGCTACACCTTC. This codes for CASSLGGLGVANGYTF.

For the CDR3, the DNA is TGTGCCAGCAGCTTCGTTCTGGGTTCGGAAGGCTACACCTTC. Protein product: CASSFVLGSEGYTF. The chain has TRBV7-2 and TRBJ1-2; D is unresolved. Germline-derived CDR1 and CDR2 are SGHTA and FQGNSA. The V gene lost 3 bases and the J gene lost 8 bases, with 16 bases spanning the gap. This CDR3 is 14 amino acids long.

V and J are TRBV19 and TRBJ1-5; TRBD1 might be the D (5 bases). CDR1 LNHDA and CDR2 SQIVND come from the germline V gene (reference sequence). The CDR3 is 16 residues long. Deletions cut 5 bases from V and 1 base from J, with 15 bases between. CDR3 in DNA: TGTGCCAGTAGTTGGAGGGGTGATCGGAGCAATCAGCCCCAGCATTTT. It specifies CASSWRGDRSNQPQHF.

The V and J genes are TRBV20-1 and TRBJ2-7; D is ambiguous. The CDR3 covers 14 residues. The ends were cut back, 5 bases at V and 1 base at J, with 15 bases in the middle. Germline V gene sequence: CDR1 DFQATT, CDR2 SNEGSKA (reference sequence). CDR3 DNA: TGCAGTGCTTCGCCGGGCCGGTTATCCTACGAGCAGTACTTC. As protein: CSASPGRLSYEQYF.

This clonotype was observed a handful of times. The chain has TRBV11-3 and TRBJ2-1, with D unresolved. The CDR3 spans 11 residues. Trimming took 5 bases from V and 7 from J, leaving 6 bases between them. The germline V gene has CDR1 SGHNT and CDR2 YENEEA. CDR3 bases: TGTGCCAGCAGCGAAAAGAATGAGCAGTTCTTC. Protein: CASSEKNEQFF.

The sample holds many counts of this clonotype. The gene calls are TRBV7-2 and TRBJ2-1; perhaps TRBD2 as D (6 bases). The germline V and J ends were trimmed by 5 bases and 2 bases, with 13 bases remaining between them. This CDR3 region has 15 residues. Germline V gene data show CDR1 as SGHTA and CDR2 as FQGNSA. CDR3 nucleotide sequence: TGTGCCAGCAGCCTAGGGACTGTAACCTACAATGAGCAGTTCTTC. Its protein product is CASSLGTVTYNEQFF.